This TCR beta chain was recorded in a study of T cell repertoires in cytomegalovirus infection. TCRdb redid the calling of the reads with MiXCR, one entry per CDR3 protein. Here the sample spans 60,000 to 75,000 distinct CDR3 sequences, roughly 20% being singletons. General observations from the study: HLA-C-restricted CMV clonotypes gave the most frequent clonotype in two of eight donors.

Trimming left V 5 bases short and J 4 bases short, with 11 bases between. Germline V gene lookup returns CDR1 SGHTA and CDR2 FQGNSA. This CDR3 comprises 14 residues. This clonotype was recorded a few times. As yet, its antigen is unknown. The sequence came from a human donor in good health (CMV status not recorded). Some clones in this sample may be carry-over from other donors' samples. Sequenced: PBMCs, sequenced either directly or after in vitro stimulation (not recorded which). This sequence joins TRBV7-2 and TRBJ1-4; D gene uncertain. CDR3 coding DNA: TGTGCCAGCAGCCGAGGGCGGAGTAATGAAAAACTGTTTTTT. This codes for CASSRGRSNEKLFF.